This paragraph reports one T cell receptor (beta chain). What it binds is unknown. Researchers amplified the TCR beta CDR3 regions from RNA transcripts. HTBI primers drove first-round RT-PCR of the TCR CDR3. A single record per CDR3 protein comes from TCRdb applying MiXCR to the multiplex PCR reads. The table has around 660,000 distinct CDR3 sequences, less than 45% seen once. These data are taken from a study of T cells in Graves' hyperthyroidism and ophthalmopathy. General study results and limits: Classification by a 13 V-J model distinguished ophthalmopathy from stable hyperthyroidism. In blood, most of the thyroid clonotypes expanded above 0.001 were also present. Ophthalmopathy got predicted by the model a median about 6.7 months before its onset.

Investigators excluded patients with uncontrolled infection, other autoimmune disease, pregnancy or lactation. The germline V gene encodes CDR1 ENHRY and CDR2 SYGVKD. The CDR3 contains 13 residues. Trimming shortened V by 6 bases and J by 7 bases, and 13 bases separated the two germline ends. The sample comprised peripheral blood or thyroid tissue (not recorded which). The chain carries TRBV10-3 and TRBJ1-5; perhaps TRBD1 as D (5 bases). This clonotype was sampled from an adult man with Graves' disease, either hyperthyroidism or ophthalmopathy (not recorded which). The CDR3, as DNA: TGTGCCATCAGCGAAGGGACGGGCCAGCCCCAGCATTTT. Translated: CAISEGTGQPQHF.